This passage covers 14 T cell receptor beta chains from one sample sequenced in a study of blood T cell repertoires in COVID-19. The method was immunoSEQ multiplex PCR; TCRdb's version includes in-frame clones alone and lacks a portion of them. This sample carries around 81,000 clones, roughly 87% of them seen once, and the ten largest clones take 6% to 8.5%. The specimen was peripheral blood. Receptors were obtained from an older man with acute or convalescent COVID-19.

With respect to this clone: The same CDR3 also results from other DNA sequences found in this sample. The J gene is TRBJ1-5, the V gene TRBV5-1; 7 nucleotides agree with TRBD1. The germline V gene has CDR1 SGHRS and CDR2 YFSETQ. The CDR3 loop spans 15 amino acids. The trim removed 0 bases at V and 3 bases at J, leaving 3 bases unmatched. CDR3 nucleotide sequence: TGCGCCAGCAGCTTGGAGGGGGCCCCCAATCAGCCCCAGCATTTT. This codes for CASSLEGAPNQPQHF.

The gene calls are TRBV23-1 and TRBJ2-3, with D possibly being TRBD1 (5 bases). TRBV23-1 is filed as an ORF, its function uncertain. CDR3 length: 14 residues. V was cut by 3 bases and J by 1 base, with 8 bases left in between. In nucleotides, the CDR3 is TGCGCCAGCAGTCACAGGGAAGGCACAGATACGCAGTATTTT. This codes for CASSHREGTDTQYF.

This chain links TRBV7-9 with TRBJ2-7, with D perhaps TRBD2 (6 bases). V was trimmed by 11 bases and J by 1 base, leaving 30 bases between them. The length of the CDR3 is 18 residues. CDR1 and CDR2 (germline): SEHNR, FQNEAQ (reference sequence). The CDR3 DNA sequence: TGTGCCGCGCGCGGCGATAGGGGCAAAAGGACTACTTCCTACGAGCAGTACTTC. Translated: CAARGDRGKRTTSYEQYF.

This chain joins TRBV5-4 and TRBJ2-1; 7 bases are shared with TRBD2. The CDR3 extends over 16 amino acids. The V and J ends lost 4 bases and 1 base, in that order; junction bases with no gene match: 8. The germline CDR1 and CDR2 sequences are SGHNT and YYREEE (reference sequence). The CDR3 sequence is CASSTTLADSYNEQFF. The CDR3 DNA follows: TGTGCCAGCAGCACTACTCTAGCGGATTCCTACAATGAGCAGTTCTTC.

The rearrangement links TRBV9 to TRBJ2-7, with D uncertain. This CDR3 region has 13 residues. With 6 bases removed from V and 3 bases from J, the gap between germline ends came to 13 bases. Germline V lookup: CDR1 SGDLS, CDR2 YYNGEE. CDR3 sequence: CASTSALLYEQYF. CDR3 coding DNA: TGTGCCAGCACCTCCGCGTTACTCTACGAGCAGTACTTC.

This chain uses TRBV27 with TRBJ2-3, with 9 positions matching TRBD2. CDR3 length: 14 residues. CDR1 and CDR2 from the germline V gene are MNHEY and SMNVEV (reference sequence). V dropped 7 bases and J dropped 2; count of bases not matched to a gene: 4. The CDR3 nucleotides are TGTGCCAGCACGTCTAGCGGGACCACAGATACGCAGTATTTT. This sequence encodes CASTSSGTTDTQYF.

V and J are TRBV6-1 and TRBJ1-2; no clear D. The germline V and J ends were trimmed by 0 bases and 1 base, with 9 bases remaining between them. CDR1 is MNHNS and CDR2 is SASEGT in the germline V gene. There are 15 residues in the CDR3. Here the CDR3 reads CASSEALSLNYGYTF. CDR3 DNA: TGTGCCAGCAGTGAAGCGTTGAGCCTTAACTATGGCTACACCTTC.

This chain links TRBV4-3 with TRBJ2-7; 14 nucleotides align to TRBD2. V gave up 3 bases and J gave up 2 bases; unmatched junction bases: 3. Germline CDR1 reads LGHNA; CDR2 reads YSLEER. The CDR3 is made up of 16 amino acids. DNA for the CDR3: TGCGCCAGCAGCCACGGACTAGCGGGAGGTCCCTACGAGCAGTACTTC. Translated, it gives CASSHGLAGGPYEQYF.

This clone is a singleton in its sample. The CDR3 loop reads CASSPRGPGPDTQYF. CDR3 nucleotides: TGTGCCAGCAGCCCCAGGGGGCCCGGCCCAGATACGCAGTATTTT. This chain connects TRBV7-3 to TRBJ2-3, with 8 bases matching TRBD1. Germline CDR1 SGHTA, CDR2 FQGTGA. V shed 5 bases and J 4 bases; nucleotides not matched to a gene: 8. The CDR3 covers 15 residues.

V is TRBV10-3 and J is TRBJ2-5; 11 nucleotides line up with TRBD1. Germline loops: CDR1 ENHRY, CDR2 SYGVKD. The V and J ends lost 8 bases and 4 bases, in that order; junction bases with no gene match: 3. This CDR3 contains 13 residues. The CDR3 loop reads CAIGDRGLETQYF. The CDR3 region has the DNA TGTGCCATCGGGGACAGGGGGTTAGAGACCCAGTACTTC.

J is TRBJ2-5 and V is TRBV14; 8 nucleotides line up with TRBD2. This CDR3 spans 14 amino acids. Germline-derived CDR1 and CDR2 are SGHDN and FVKESK. The V gene end was trimmed by 4 bases and the J gene end by 5 bases; junction bases not matched to a gene: 6. CDR3 amino acids: CASSLAGPGETQYF. The CDR3 DNA is TGTGCCAGCAGCCTAGCGGGGCCCGGGGAGACCCAGTACTTC.

The gene calls are TRBV6-4 and TRBJ2-6; D not certain. V was cut by 5 bases and J by 0 bases, with 11 bases left in between. Per the germline V gene, CDR1 is MRHNA and CDR2 is SNTAGT. This CDR3 has 16 residues. The CDR3 nucleotides read TGTGCCAGCAGTCCAACGCCCAGCTCTGGGGCCAACGTCCTGACTTTC. It specifies CASSPTPSSGANVLTF.

This rearrangement joins TRBV30 to TRBJ2-1, with D unresolved. The CDR3 has 13 amino acids. The germline V gene encodes CDR1 GTSNPN and CDR2 SVGIG (reference sequence). V was pared by 0 bases and J by 3 bases, with 6 bases between. The CDR3 nucleotides read TGTGCCTGGAGTGTACTACGCTACAATGAGCAGTTCTTC. This codes for CAWSVLRYNEQFF.

This clone has just a few counts. The chain couples TRBV28 to TRBJ1-5; perhaps TRBD1 as D (6 bases). The CDR3 runs to 16 residues. The V and J ends lost 4 bases and 6 bases respectively, with 19 bases between them. CDR1 is MDHEN, CDR2 SYDVKM, per germline. CDR3 bases: TGTGCCAGCAGTTCATCACCGGCGGGGGCGATTCAGCCCCAGCATTTT. This encodes CASSSSPAGAIQPQHF.